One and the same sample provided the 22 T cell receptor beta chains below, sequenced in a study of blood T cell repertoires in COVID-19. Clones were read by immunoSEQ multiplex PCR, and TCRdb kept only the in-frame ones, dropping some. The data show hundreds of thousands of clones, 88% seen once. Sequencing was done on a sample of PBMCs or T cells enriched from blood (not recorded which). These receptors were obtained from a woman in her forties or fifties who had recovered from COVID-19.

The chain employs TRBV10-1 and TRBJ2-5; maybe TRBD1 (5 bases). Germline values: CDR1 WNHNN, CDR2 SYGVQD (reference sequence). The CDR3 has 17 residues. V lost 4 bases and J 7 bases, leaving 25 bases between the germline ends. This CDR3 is CASSVRQKTSSQGTQYF. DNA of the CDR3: TGCGCCAGCAGTGTACGACAGAAAACCTCCTCTCAGGGGACCCAGTACTTC.

The DNA of the CDR3 is TGTGCCTGGGCCTCCCGCTACCTCGCCAACACTGAAGCTTTCTTT. Protein: CAWASRYLANTEAFF. V gene TRBV30 combines with J gene TRBJ1-1; D unclear. Trimming cost V 5 bases and J 2 bases, with 18 bases left between them. Germline CDR1 reads GTSNPN; CDR2 reads SVGIG (reference sequence). The CDR3 covers 15 residues.

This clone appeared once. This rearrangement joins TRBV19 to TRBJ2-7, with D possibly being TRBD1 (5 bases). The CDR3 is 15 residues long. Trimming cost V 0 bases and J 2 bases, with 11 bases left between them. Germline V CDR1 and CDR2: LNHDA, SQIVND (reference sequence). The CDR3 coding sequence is TGTGCCAGTAGTATAGATGTGCCAGGGACCTACGAGCAGTACTTC. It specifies CASSIDVPGTYEQYF.

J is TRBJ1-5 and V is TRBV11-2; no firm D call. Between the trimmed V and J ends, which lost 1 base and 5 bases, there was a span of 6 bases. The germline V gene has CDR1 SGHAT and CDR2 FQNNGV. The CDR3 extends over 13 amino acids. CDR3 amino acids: CASSLGTHQPQHF. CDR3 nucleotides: TGTGCCAGCAGCTTAGGGACTCATCAGCCCCAGCATTTT.

The CDR3 sequence is CASSLGQGITDTQYF. The CDR3 DNA sequence: TGTGCCAGCAGCCTGGGACAGGGGATTACGGATACGCAGTATTTT. The rearrangement links TRBV7-2 to TRBJ2-3, with TRBD1 identical over 10 bases. Germline CDR1 SGHTA, CDR2 FQGNSA. Trimming at V came to 5 bases and at J to 6 bases, leaving 8 bases not matched to a gene. The CDR3 consists of 15 residues.

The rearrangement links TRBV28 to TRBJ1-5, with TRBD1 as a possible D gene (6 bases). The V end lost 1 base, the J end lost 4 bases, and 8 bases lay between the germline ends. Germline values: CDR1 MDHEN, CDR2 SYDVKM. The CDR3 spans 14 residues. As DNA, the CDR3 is TGTGCCAGCAGTTTATCAGGGGTAAATCAGCCCCAGCATTTT. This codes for CASSLSGVNQPQHF.

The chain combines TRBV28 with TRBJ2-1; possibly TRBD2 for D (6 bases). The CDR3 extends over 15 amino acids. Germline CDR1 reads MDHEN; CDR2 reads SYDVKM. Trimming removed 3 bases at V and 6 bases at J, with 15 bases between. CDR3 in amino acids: CASSFQGGGINEQFF. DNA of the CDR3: TGTGCCAGCAGTTTTCAGGGTGGCGGGATCAATGAGCAGTTCTTC.

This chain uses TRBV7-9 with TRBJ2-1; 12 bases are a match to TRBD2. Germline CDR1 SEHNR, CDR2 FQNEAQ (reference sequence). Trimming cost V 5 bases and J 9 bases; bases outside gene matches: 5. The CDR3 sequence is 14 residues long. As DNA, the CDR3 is TGTGCCAGCAGCCATGGACTAGCGGGAACTGAGCAGTTCTTC. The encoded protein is CASSHGLAGTEQFF.

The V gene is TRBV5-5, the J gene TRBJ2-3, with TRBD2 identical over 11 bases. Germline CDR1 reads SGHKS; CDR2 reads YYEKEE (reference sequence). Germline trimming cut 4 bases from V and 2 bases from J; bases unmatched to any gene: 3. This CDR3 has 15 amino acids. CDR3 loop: CASSLTSGTTDTQYF. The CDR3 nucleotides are TGTGCCAGCAGCCTGACTAGCGGGACCACAGATACGCAGTATTTT.

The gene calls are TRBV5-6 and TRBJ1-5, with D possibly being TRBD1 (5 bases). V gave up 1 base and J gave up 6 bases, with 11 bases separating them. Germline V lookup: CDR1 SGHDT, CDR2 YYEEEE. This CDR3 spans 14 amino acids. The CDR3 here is CASSLQGPGQPQHF. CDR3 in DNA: TGTGCCAGCAGCTTGCAGGGTCCAGGTCAGCCCCAGCATTTT.

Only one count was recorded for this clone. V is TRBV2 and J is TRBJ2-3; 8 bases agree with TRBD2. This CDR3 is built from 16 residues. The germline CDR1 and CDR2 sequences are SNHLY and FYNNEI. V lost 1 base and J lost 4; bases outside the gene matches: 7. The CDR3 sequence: CASSEGVAGNADTQYF. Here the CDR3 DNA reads TGTGCCAGCAGTGAAGGGGTAGCGGGGAATGCAGATACGCAGTATTTT.

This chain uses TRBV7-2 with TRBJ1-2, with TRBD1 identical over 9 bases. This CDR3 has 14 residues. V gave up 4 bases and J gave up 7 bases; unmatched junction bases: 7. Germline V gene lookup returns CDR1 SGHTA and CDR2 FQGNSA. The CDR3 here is CASSSQGQGFGYTF. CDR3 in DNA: TGTGCCAGCAGCTCCCAGGGACAGGGTTTTGGCTACACCTTC.

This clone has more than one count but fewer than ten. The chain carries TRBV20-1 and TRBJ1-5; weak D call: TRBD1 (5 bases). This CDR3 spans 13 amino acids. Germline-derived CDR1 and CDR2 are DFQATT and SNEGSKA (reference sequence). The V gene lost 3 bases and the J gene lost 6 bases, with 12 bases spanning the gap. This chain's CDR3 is CSASSRVGQPQHF. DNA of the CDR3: TGCAGTGCTAGTTCCAGGGTAGGTCAGCCCCAGCATTTT.

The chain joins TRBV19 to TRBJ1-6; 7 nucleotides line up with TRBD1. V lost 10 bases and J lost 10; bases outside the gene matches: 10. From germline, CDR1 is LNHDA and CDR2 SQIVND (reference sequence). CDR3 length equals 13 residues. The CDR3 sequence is CATHQGVRSPLHF. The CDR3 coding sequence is TGTGCCACCCACCAGGGGGTGCGGTCACCCCTCCACTTT.

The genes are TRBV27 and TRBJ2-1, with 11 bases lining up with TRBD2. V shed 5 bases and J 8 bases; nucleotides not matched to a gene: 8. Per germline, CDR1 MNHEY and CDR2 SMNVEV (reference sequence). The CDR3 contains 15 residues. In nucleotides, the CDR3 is TGTGCCAGCAGTCCCCTAGCGGGAGGTGAGCATGAGCAGTTCTTC. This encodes CASSPLAGGEHEQFF.

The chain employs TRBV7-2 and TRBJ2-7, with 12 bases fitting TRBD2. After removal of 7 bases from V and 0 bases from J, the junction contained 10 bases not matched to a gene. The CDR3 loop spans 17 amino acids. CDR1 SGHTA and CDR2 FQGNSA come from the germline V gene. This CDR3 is CASTETKTSGSSYEQYF. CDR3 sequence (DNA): TGTGCCAGCACCGAAACGAAGACTAGCGGGAGCTCCTACGAGCAGTACTTC.

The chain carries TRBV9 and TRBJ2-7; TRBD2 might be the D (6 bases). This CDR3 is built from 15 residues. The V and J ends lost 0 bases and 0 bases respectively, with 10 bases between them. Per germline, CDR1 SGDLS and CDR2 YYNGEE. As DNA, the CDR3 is TGTGCCAGCAGCGTAGGGACGACTAGCTCCTACGAGCAGTACTTC. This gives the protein CASSVGTTSSYEQYF.

CDR3 region: CSASRPALGNEQYF. The CDR3 DNA reads as TGCAGTGCTAGTCGGCCCGCCCTAGGTAACGAGCAGTACTTC. The chain uses TRBV20-1 and TRBJ2-7, with no clear D. CDR3 size: 14 residues. Germline CDR1 is DFQATT and CDR2 is SNEGSKA (reference sequence). V dropped 3 bases and J dropped 5 bases, with 17 bases sitting between them.

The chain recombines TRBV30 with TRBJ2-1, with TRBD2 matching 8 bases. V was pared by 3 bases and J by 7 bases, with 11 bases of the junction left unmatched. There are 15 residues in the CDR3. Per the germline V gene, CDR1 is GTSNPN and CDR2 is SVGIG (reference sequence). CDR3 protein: CAWSAVAGWGNEQFF. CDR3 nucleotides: TGTGCCTGGAGCGCCGTAGCGGGATGGGGTAATGAGCAGTTCTTC.

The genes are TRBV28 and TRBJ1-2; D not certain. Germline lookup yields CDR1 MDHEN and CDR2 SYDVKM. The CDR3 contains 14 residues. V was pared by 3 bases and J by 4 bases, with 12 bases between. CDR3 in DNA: TGTGCCAGCAGTTTCGTCCAGGTGGGCTATGGCTACACCTTC. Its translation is CASSFVQVGYGYTF.

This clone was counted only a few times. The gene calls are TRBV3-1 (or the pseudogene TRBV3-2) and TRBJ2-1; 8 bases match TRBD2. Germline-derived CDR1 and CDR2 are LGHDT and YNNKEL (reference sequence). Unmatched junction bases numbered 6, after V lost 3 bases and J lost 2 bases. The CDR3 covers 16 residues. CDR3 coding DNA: TGTGCCAGCAGCCAGAGCGGGAGAAGGACCTACAATGAGCAGTTCTTC. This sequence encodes CASSQSGRRTYNEQFF.

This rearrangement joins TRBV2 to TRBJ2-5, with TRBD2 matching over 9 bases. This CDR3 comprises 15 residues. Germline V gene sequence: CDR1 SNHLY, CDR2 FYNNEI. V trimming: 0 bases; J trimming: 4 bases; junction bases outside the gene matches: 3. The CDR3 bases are TGTGCCAGCAGTGAAGCTAGCGGGAGTCGAGAGACCCAGTACTTC. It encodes CASSEASGSRETQYF.